This TCR beta chain was retrieved from a study of CD8 T cells in ankylosing spondylitis. Study-wide results and caveats: What seemed typical of ankylosing spondylitis blood was a TCR beta motif built from several highly homologous variants. There was reportedly significant enrichment of clones that were disease-linked in matched ankylosing spondylitis synovial fluid.

There are a few counts of this clonotype. The antigen is undetermined. Making use of molecular barcodes, quantitative 5'-RACE generated TCR beta libraries. TCRdb re-analysed the 5' RACE reads in MiXCR, keeping a single row per CDR3 protein. The data show about 480,000 distinct CDR3 sequences, about 15% seen once. This receptor was identified in a male donor with ankylosing spondylitis. The sequencing input was blood, either unsorted or a sorted T cell fraction (not recorded which).

This CDR3 reads CSVGPSGTLEQYF. CDR3 nucleotide sequence: TGCAGCGTTGGGCCTAGCGGGACTTTAGAGCAGTACTTC. The chain has TRBV29-1 and TRBJ2-7; 9 bases agree with TRBD2. Germline CDR1 SQVTM, CDR2 ANQGSEA. The trim removed 4 bases at V and 7 bases at J, leaving 8 bases unmatched. This CDR3 contains 13 residues.